This T cell receptor beta chain is from a study of T cell responses to AZD1222 COVID-19 vaccine. For the study at large: Second-dose timings of about 4 or about 12 weeks were pooled. Regarding the study as a whole: None of the repertoires were sampled until the peak T cell response had passed. Breadth and depth of Spike-specific TCRs rose after two AZD1222 doses. The span of vaccine-associated CD4 TCRs extended across spike, with dominance at 160-218 and 743-854.

Germline CDR1 and CDR2: ENHRY and SYGVKD. Trimming removed 1 base from V and 7 bases from J, with 14 bases in between. The CDR3 runs to 16 residues. The protocol was immunoSEQ multiplex PCR, while the TCRdb copy is restricted to in-frame clones and leaves out a portion. The data hold about 140,000 clones, with approximately 86% observed a single time. Remarks on this clone: Antigen unknown.

The chain is built from TRBV10-3 and TRBJ1-6; D perhaps matches TRBD1 (5 bases). This clonotype was sampled from an adult in good health. Sequencing was performed on peripheral blood, taken on day 0 of AZD1222 vaccination. CDR3 coding DNA: TGTGCCATCAGTGAGTGGCGTAGGGACGGAAATTCACCCCTCCACTTT. It yields the protein CAISEWRRDGNSPLHF.